The source of this T cell receptor (beta chain) is a study of blood T cells in healthy people across ages. Study-level information: With template switching, about one barcoded beta molecule was captured per two T cells.

Peripheral blood was drawn, around 9.5 milliliters per donor. The study isolated at least 6.5 million PBMCs from each sample. Combining a sample-barcoded 5' primer with a J-beta primer mix, a second PCR ran for roughly 7 to 12 cycles. One entry per CDR3 protein results from TCRdb running MiXCR on the 5' RACE reads. The table includes 1.5 million to 2 million distinct CDR3 sequences, 28% detected once. The table lists this clonotype with many counts. This clonotype originated in a woman aged 25 to 39 in good health. The specimen sequenced was blood.

CDR3 coding DNA: TGCAGTGCTAGAGACCCGGGGAGGGGAGAGACCCAGTACTTC. Protein product: CSARDPGRGETQYF. The V and J genes are TRBV20-1 and TRBJ2-5, with TRBD2 matching 7 bases. Unmatched junction bases numbered 5, after V lost 0 bases and J lost 4 bases. Germline V gene sequence: CDR1 DFQATT, CDR2 SNEGSKA (reference sequence). The CDR3 totals 14 residues.